The 17 T cell receptor beta chains reported below all come from one sample, sequenced in a study of cytomegalovirus exposure and HLA in healthy donors. With 60 Vbeta and 13 Jbeta primers, the PCR was carried out. Clones were sequenced by immunoSEQ multiplex PCR, and TCRdb holds only the in-frame ones, with some missing. Of 120,000 to 150,000 clones in the sample, roughly 73% are singletons; the top ten hold around 3.4%. Sequencing input: PBMCs. The receptors were sampled from a man in his forties or fifties in good health and CMV-seronegative.

In its sample, this clone was seen a few times. The rearrangement links TRBV18 to TRBJ1-1; D not certain. Looked up from germline, CDR1 is KGHSH and CDR2 is LQKENI. V gave up 2 bases and J gave up 1 base, with 8 bases separating them. This CDR3 contains 14 residues. The CDR3 region has the DNA TGTGCCAGCTCACCAAACAGACCGAACACTGAAGCTTTCTTT. Its translation: CASSPNRPNTEAFF. Together with reference TRBV18 and TRBJ1-1, the CDR3 gives the full variable domain: NAGVMQNPRHLVRRRGQEARLRCSPMKGHSHVYWYRQLPEEGLKFMVYLQKENIIDESGMPKERFSAEFPKEGPSILRIQQVVRGDSAAYFCASSPNRPNTEAFFGQGTRLTVV.

This chain connects TRBV7-9 to TRBJ2-5; no reliable D call. Germline V gene data show CDR1 as SEHNR and CDR2 as FQNEAQ (reference sequence). CDR3 length equals 15 residues. V was cut by 2 bases and J by 5 bases, with 15 bases left in between. The chain's CDR3 is CASSLPHRLGETQYF. Here the CDR3 DNA reads TGTGCCAGCAGCTTACCTCACCGACTTGGGGAGACCCAGTACTTC.

The chain couples TRBV5-4 to TRBJ1-1, with 7 bases that match TRBD1. The germline V gene encodes CDR1 SGHNT and CDR2 YYREEE (reference sequence). With 5 bases clipped from V and 1 base from J, the junction kept 8 bases outside the gene matches. The length of the CDR3 is 15 residues. Here the CDR3 DNA reads TGTGCCAGCAGTTATGAAGAGGGGGCGAACACTGAAGCTTTCTTT. Its protein is CASSYEEGANTEAFF.

With regard to this clone: Other DNA sequences within the sample encode an identical CDR3. This sequence joins TRBV19 and TRBJ2-7, with 8 nucleotides matching TRBD1. Germline V gives CDR1 LNHDA, CDR2 SQIVND (reference sequence). CDR3 size: 12 residues. The V segment lost 6 bases and the J segment 4 bases; nucleotides outside the gene matches: 2. CDR3 nucleotides: TGTGCCAGTAGCGACAGGGGATACGAGCAGTACTTC. It encodes CASSDRGYEQYF.

The J gene is TRBJ1-2, the V gene TRBV5-1; no definite D call. Trimming shortened V by 0 bases and J by 4 bases, and 13 bases separated the two germline ends. Germline values: CDR1 SGHRS, CDR2 YFSETQ. This CDR3 comprises 15 residues. The CDR3 DNA is TGCGCCAGCAGCTTGGAGGAGGGTAGTGGCTATGGCTACACCTTC. Protein: CASSLEEGSGYGYTF.

This clone was detected a few times. This chain links TRBV10-1 with TRBJ1-5; D ambiguous. The CDR3 totals 16 residues. The V end was cut by 6 bases, the J end by 1 base, with 16 bases between. Germline CDR1 reads WNHNN; CDR2 reads SYGVQD (reference sequence). The CDR3 sequence is CASSKIIGKSNQPQHF. In DNA, the CDR3 is TGCGCCAGCAGCAAGATTATCGGGAAAAGCAATCAGCCCCAGCATTTT.

The chain recombines TRBV5-1 with TRBJ2-5; 8 nucleotides agree with TRBD1. The V and J ends lost 4 bases and 11 bases, in that order; junction bases with no gene match: 16. The CDR3 has 15 amino acids. Germline lookup yields CDR1 SGHRS and CDR2 YFSETQ. The CDR3 region is CASSGSGGVDKEQYF. Here the CDR3 DNA reads TGCGCCAGCAGCGGATCAGGGGGCGTAGATAAGGAGCAGTACTTC. The complete variable domain, with remaining parts taken from reference TRBV5-1 and TRBJ2-5, reads KAGVTQTPRYLIKTRGQQVTLSCSPISGHRSVSWYQQTPGQGLQFLFEYFSETQRNKGNFPGRFSGRQFSNSRSEMNVSTLELGDSALYLCASSGSGGVDKEQYFGPGTRLLVL.

The chain combines TRBV6-5 with TRBJ1-1; 9 bases line up with TRBD1. Germline V CDR1 and CDR2: MNHEY, SVGAGI. CDR3 length: 15 amino acids. After removal of 5 bases from V and 4 bases from J, the junction contained 8 bases not matched to a gene. The CDR3 protein is CASSTARQGGTEAFF. The DNA for the CDR3 is TGTGCCAGCAGTACCGCGCGACAGGGGGGCACTGAAGCTTTCTTT.

The chain is built from TRBV6-6 and TRBJ2-3; weak D call: TRBD1 (5 bases). The CDR3 is 13 amino acids. V was trimmed by 0 bases and J by 4 bases, leaving 5 bases between them. Germline V gene lookup returns CDR1 MNHNY and CDR2 SVGAGI (reference sequence). The CDR3 bases are TGTGCCAGCAGTTACTCGACAGCAGATACGCAGTATTTT. Its protein is CASSYSTADTQYF.

This sequence joins TRBV11-2 and TRBJ1-3; D is unresolved. The CDR3 consists of 14 residues. Deletions cut 6 bases from V and 0 bases from J, with 9 bases between. Germline CDR1 and CDR2: SGHAT and FQNNGV. DNA for the CDR3: TGTGCCAGCAGGGGCCTGGGCTCTGGAAACACCATATATTTT. Translating gives CASRGLGSGNTIYF. Full variable domain (outside the CDR3, taken from reference TRBV11-2 and TRBJ1-3): EAGVAQSPRYKIIEKRQSVAFWCNPISGHATLYWYQQILGQGPKLLIQFQNNGVVDDSQLPKDRFSAERLKGVDSTLKIQPAKLEDSAVYLCASRGLGSGNTIYFGEGSWLTVV.

This sequence joins TRBV5-8 and TRBJ2-3, with 7 bases aligning to TRBD2. J was trimmed by 3 bases and V by 3 bases; bases with no gene match: 7. The CDR3 has 15 residues. Germline-derived CDR1 and CDR2 are SGHTS and YDEGEE. The CDR3 bases are TGTGCCAGCAGCTGGGTCGGGGAGGGGACAGATACGCAGTATTTT. Protein: CASSWVGEGTDTQYF. Based on the CDR3 plus reference TRBV5-8 and TRBJ2-3, the full variable domain is EAGVTQSPTHLIKTRGQQATLRCSPISGHTSVYWYQQALGLGLQFLLWYDEGEERNRGNFPPRFSGRQFPNYSSELNVNALELEDSALYLCASSWVGEGTDTQYFGPGTRLTVL.

This clone came up a few times. The genes are TRBV5-1 and TRBJ2-3; 11 positions match TRBD1. CDR1 and CDR2 from the germline V gene are SGHRS and YFSETQ. V dropped 4 bases and J dropped 0; count of bases not matched to a gene: 4. This CDR3 comprises 16 residues. The CDR3 nucleotides are TGCGCCAGCAGCGGCGGACAGGGGGCTAGCACAGATACGCAGTATTTT. This sequence encodes CASSGGQGASTDTQYF.

The chain combines TRBV29-1 with TRBJ2-3; TRBD2 aligns across 12 bases. Germline trimming cut 4 bases from V and 1 base from J; bases unmatched to any gene: 9. CDR1 is SQVTM, CDR2 ANQGSEA, per germline. The CDR3 totals 17 residues. This CDR3 reads CSVGGVRLAGGTDTQYF. For the CDR3, the DNA is TGCAGCGTTGGCGGCGTCCGACTAGCGGGGGGCACAGATACGCAGTATTTT.

This clone was seen once. The rearrangement joins TRBV7-2 to TRBJ1-3; maybe TRBD1 (6 bases). The CDR3 contains 15 residues. Trimming removed 5 bases from V and 0 bases from J, with 11 bases in between. Germline assignment: CDR1 SGHTA and CDR2 FQGNSA. CDR3 sequence: CASSPDSHSGNTIYF. The CDR3 DNA sequence: TGTGCCAGCAGCCCGGACAGCCACTCTGGAAACACCATATATTTT.

This clone showed up just a few times. The rearrangement uses TRBV2 and TRBJ2-1; 15 bases map to TRBD2. The germline gives CDR1 SNHLY, CDR2 FYNNEI. V shed 5 bases, J shed 7 bases, and the junction held 3 bases outside the gene matches. CDR3 length: 15 amino acids. CDR3 nucleotide sequence: TGTGCCAGCAGTAACGGACTAGCGGGGGGGAATGAGCAGTTCTTC. Residues: CASSNGLAGGNEQFF.

The rearrangement links TRBV27 to TRBJ2-3; possible D gene TRBD2, 6 bases. Trimming pared 4 bases from V and 7 bases from J, leaving 18 bases between. CDR3 length: 15 residues. Germline V CDR1 and CDR2: MNHEY, SMNVEV (reference sequence). This CDR3 reads CASSSVQTRGNTQYF. The CDR3 nucleotides are TGTGCCAGCAGTTCCGTTCAGACGCGGGGAAATACGCAGTATTTT.

V usage is TRBV9 and J usage is TRBJ2-2, with 12 nucleotides matching TRBD2. Germline assignment: CDR1 SGDLS and CDR2 YYNGEE. CDR3 length: 19 amino acids. V was pared by 0 bases and J by 1 base, with 7 bases of the junction left unmatched. The chain's CDR3 is CASSVVGLAGSGNTGELFF. Here the CDR3 DNA reads TGTGCCAGCAGCGTAGTAGGACTAGCGGGGTCCGGGAACACCGGGGAGCTGTTTTTT.